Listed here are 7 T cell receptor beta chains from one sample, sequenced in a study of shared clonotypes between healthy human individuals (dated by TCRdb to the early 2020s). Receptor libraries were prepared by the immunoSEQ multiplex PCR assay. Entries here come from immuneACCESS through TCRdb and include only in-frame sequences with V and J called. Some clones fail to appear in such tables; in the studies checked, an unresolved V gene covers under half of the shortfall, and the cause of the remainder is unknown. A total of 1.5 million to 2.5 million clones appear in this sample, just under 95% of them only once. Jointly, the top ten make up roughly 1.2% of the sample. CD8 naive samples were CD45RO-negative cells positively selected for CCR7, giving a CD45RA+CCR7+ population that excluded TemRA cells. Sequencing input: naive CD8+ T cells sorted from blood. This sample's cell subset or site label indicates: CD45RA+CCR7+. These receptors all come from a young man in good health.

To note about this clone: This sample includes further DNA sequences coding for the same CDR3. The CDR3 sequence is CASSPGPNTGELFF. The CDR3 DNA follows: TGTGCCAGCAGTCCGGGACCGAACACCGGGGAGCTGTTTTTT. This chain uses TRBV28 with TRBJ2-2; either TRBD1 or TRBD2 may fit D (5 bases each). Germline V gives CDR1 MDHEN, CDR2 SYDVKM. The V end lost 5 bases, the J end lost 0 bases, and 7 bases lay between the germline ends. This CDR3 is built from 14 residues.

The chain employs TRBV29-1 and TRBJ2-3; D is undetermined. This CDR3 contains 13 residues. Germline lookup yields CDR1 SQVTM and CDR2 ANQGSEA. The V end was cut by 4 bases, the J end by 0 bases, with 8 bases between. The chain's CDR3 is CSVGGRSTDTQYF. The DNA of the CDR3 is TGCAGCGTTGGCGGCAGGAGCACAGATACGCAGTATTTT.

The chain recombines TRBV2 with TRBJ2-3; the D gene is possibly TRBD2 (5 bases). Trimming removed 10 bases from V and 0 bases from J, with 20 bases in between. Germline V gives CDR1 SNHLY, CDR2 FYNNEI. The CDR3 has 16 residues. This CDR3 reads CATWAPAETSTDTQYF. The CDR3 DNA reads TGTGCCACGTGGGCCCCAGCGGAGACTAGCACAGATACGCAGTATTTT.

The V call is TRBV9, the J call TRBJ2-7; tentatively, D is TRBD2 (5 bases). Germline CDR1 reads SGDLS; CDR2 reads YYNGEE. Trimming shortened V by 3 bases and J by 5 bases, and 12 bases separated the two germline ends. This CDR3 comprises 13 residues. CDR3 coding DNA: TGTGCCAGCAGCGAAAGCGGAACGGACGAGCAGTACTTC. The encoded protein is CASSESGTDEQYF.

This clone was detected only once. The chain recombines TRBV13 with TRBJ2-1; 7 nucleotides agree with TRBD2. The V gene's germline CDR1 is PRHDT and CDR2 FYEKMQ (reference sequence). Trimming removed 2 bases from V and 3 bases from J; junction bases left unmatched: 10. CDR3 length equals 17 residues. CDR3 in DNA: TGTGCCAGCAGCTTAATTGCAGGACTAGGGAGCTACAATGAGCAGTTCTTC. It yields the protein CASSLIAGLGSYNEQFF.

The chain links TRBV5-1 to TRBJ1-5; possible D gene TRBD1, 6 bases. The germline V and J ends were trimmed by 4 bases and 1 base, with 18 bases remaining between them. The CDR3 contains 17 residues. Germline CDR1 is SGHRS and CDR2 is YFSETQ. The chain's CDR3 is CASSLDPRTESNQPQHF. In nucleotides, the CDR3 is TGCGCCAGCAGCCTAGATCCCCGGACAGAAAGCAATCAGCCCCAGCATTTT. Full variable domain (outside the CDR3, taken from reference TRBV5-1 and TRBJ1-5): KAGVTQTPRYLIKTRGQQVTLSCSPISGHRSVSWYQQTPGQGLQFLFEYFSETQRNKGNFPGRFSGRQFSNSRSEMNVSTLELGDSALYLCASSLDPRTESNQPQHFGDGTRLSIL.

The DNA of the CDR3 is TGTGCCAGCAGCATAGGACAGGCGGGTTGGACTGAAGCTTTCTTT. It codes for CASSIGQAGWTEAFF. V gene TRBV5-4 combines with J gene TRBJ1-1, with TRBD1 matching 7 bases. V shed 4 bases and J 5 bases; nucleotides not matched to a gene: 11. The CDR3 has 15 residues. Germline CDR1 is SGHNT and CDR2 is YYREEE (reference sequence).